One T cell receptor beta chain is described in this entry. Its antigen is currently unknown. The study used healthy donors as controls matched for age and sex. It was negative isolation that provided the CD8+ and CD4+ T cells, whereas TEMRA cells were enriched by FACS. Random hexamers were used to reverse transcribe roughly 0.5 to 1 ug of RNA. Multiplex immunoSEQ PCR targeted 54 Vbeta and 13 Jbeta TCR beta segments. TCRdb recomputed calls from the immunoSEQ multiplex PCR reads with MiXCR, one row per CDR3 protein. Among approximately 110,000 distinct CDR3 sequences listed, 90% to 95% were seen once. This specimen belongs to a study of CD8 T cells in Susac syndrome. Trimming at V came to 4 bases and at J to 6 bases, leaving 2 bases not matched to a gene. Looked up from germline, CDR1 is LNHNV and CDR2 is YYDKDF (reference sequence). This CDR3 comprises 13 residues. The study, taken as a whole, reports: It was acknowledged in the study that the number of individuals who were included in its TCR sequencing and HLA analysis was relatively small.

The V gene is TRBV15, the J gene TRBJ2-2; TRBD1 matches at 7 bases. This receptor was obtained from a human donor in good health. Sequences were obtained from CD4+ T cells from PBMCs. The CDR3: CATSKTGSGELFF. The CDR3 DNA sequence: TGTGCCACCAGCAAGACAGGGTCCGGGGAGCTGTTTTTT.